The sequence of this T cell receptor beta chain was determined in a study of cytomegalovirus exposure and HLA in healthy donors. About the study: Genotyping of about 400 donors showed that roughly 83% belonged to the Caucasian-associated ancestry cluster.

General study findings and limits: Presence/absence analysis assumed near-uniform sequencing depth across donors. Most TCR beta V segments were productive about 87% or about 30% of the time in an earlier analysis.

Trimming removed 2 bases from V and 7 bases from J; junction bases left unmatched: 1. The CDR3 length is 13 residues. CDR1 and CDR2 from the germline V gene are SGDLS and YYNGEE. About this clone: Its target is unknown.

PCR was performed using 60 Vbeta and 13 Jbeta primers. TCRdb keeps only in-frame clones here, not all; method: immunoSEQ multiplex PCR. Of more than 85,000 clones in the sample, about 15% are singletons; the top ten hold 0.8% to 0.95%. This chain joins TRBV9 and TRBJ1-2, with 11 bases fitting TRBD1. Sequences were obtained from PBMCs. The origin of this receptor is a female donor in good health and CMV-seronegative. In DNA form, the CDR3 reads TGTGCCAGCAGCGTGGGACAGGGGGTTGGCTACACCTTC. Its protein product is CASSVGQGVGYTF. Filled out from reference TRBV9 and TRBJ1-2, the complete variable domain reads DSGVTQTPKHLITATGQRVTLRCSPRSGDLSVYWYQQSLDQGLQFLIQYYNGEERAKGNILERFSAQQFPDLHSELNLSSLELGDSALYFCASSVGQGVGYTFGSGTRLTVV.